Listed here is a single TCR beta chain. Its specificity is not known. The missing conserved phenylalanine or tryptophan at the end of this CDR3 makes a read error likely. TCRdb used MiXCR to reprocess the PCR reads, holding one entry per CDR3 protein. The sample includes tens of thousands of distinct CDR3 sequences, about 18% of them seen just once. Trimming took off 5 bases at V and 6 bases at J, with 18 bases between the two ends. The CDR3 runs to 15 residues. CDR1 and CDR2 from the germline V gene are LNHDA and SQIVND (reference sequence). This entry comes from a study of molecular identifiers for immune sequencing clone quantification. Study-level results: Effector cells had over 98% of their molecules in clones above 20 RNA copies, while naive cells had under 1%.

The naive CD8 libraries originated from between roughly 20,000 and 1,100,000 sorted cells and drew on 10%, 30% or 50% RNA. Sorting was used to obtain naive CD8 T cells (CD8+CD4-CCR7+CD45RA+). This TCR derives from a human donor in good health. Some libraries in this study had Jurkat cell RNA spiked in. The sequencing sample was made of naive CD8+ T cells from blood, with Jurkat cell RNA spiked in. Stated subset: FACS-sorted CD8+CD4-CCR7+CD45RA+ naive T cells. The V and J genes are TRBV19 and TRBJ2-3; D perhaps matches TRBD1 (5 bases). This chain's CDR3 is CASSPWGGTGDTQYC. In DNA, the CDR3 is TGTGCCAGTAGTCCCTGGGGCGGAACTGGCGATACGCAGTATTGT.